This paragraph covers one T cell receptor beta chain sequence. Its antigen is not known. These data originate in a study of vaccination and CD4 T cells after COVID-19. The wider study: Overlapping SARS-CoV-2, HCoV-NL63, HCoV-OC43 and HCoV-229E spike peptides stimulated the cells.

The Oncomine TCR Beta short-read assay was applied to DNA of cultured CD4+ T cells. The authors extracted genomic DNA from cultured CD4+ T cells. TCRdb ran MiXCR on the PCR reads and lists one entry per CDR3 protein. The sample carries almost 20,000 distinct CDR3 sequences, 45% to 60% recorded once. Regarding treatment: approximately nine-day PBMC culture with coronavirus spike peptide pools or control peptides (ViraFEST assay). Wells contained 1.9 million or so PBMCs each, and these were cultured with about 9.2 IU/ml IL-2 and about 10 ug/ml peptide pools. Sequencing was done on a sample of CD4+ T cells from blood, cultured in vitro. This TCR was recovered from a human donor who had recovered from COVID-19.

Here the CDR3 DNA reads TGTGCCAGCAGTTTCGATGCAGGGGCAGAGACCCAGTACTTC. Its protein is CASSFDAGAETQYF. This chain links TRBV12-3 or TRBV12-4 with TRBJ2-5; D possibly corresponds to TRBD1 (6 bases). Trimming pared 3 bases from V and 4 bases from J, leaving 12 bases between. The CDR3 totals 14 residues.